This T cell receptor (beta chain) was recorded in a study of blood T cell repertoires in COVID-19. Trimming removed 3 bases from V and 0 bases from J; junction bases left unmatched: 7. Germline values: CDR1 LNHDA, CDR2 SQIVND (reference sequence). The CDR3 covers 18 residues. In the source study's methods: Reference gene primer amplification gave estimated nucleated cell counts. Clones were sequenced by immunoSEQ multiplex PCR, and TCRdb holds only the in-frame ones, with some missing. D and trimming were read from the DNA, whereas the V and J calls and clone size are those reported in that table. The profile shows some 390,000 clones, nearly 90% of them singletons.

The chain employs TRBV19 and TRBJ2-3; 12 bases agree with TRBD2. Sequenced input: PBMCs or T cells enriched from blood (not recorded which). The sequence was collected from a woman under 40 who had recovered from COVID-19. The CDR3 reads CASSMVAGTSGSTDTQYF. DNA of the CDR3: TGTGCCAGTAGTATGGTGGCCGGGACTAGCGGGAGCACAGATACGCAGTATTTT.